This section outlines one T cell receptor (beta chain) sequence together with its context. The antigen this receptor binds is unknown. It has no much larger one-base neighbor in the sample; base qualities were not kept. Patients with autoimmune disease history or receiving systemic immunosuppression were excluded from the trial. Peripheral blood for TCR sequencing was collected from all dose cohorts at baseline, on cycle 4 day 1, and on cycle 7 day 1. Samples were obtained from an open-label, multicenter, first-in-human phase I dose-escalation trial of ivuxolimab. The trial enrolled adults with locally advanced or metastatic head and neck squamous cell, hepatocellular, melanoma or renal cell carcinoma. Before TCR sequencing, CD4+ T cells and CD8+ T cells were sorted from peripheral blood as separate populations. For sequencing of the TCRbeta CDR3 region, genomic DNA was extracted from the sorted cells. The immunoSEQ Assay was used for sequencing of TCRbeta CDR3 regions. TCRdb carries this immuneACCESS record with in-frame sequences only. Its versions omit some clonotypes, under half of them owing to an unresolved V gene in the studies checked, with the rest unexplained. Recorded for this sample are some 64,000 clones; 70% to 90% of them occurred a single time. The top ten hold about 0.34% of the sample.

These data are taken from a study of OX40 agonist ivuxolimab in advanced cancers. Looking at the study overall: The costimulatory receptor OX40 (CD134) was targeted by ivuxolimab, a fully human IgG2 agonistic monoclonal antibody. Intravenous ivuxolimab was administered to patients every 2 weeks at six dose levels: 0.01, 0.1, 0.3, 1.5, 3 and 10 mg/kg. Among the 52 dose-escalation patients, about 19 had hepatocellular carcinoma, roughly 15 melanoma, 9 renal cell carcinoma and 9 head and neck cancer. The dose-escalation cohort was 82.7% male with a mean age of about 54 years, ranging from roughly 20 to 80. Prior anti-PD-1, anti-PD-L1 or anti-CTLA-4 therapy was permitted, and checkpoint inhibitors had been received by about two fifths of dose-escalation patients. Partial responses occurred in three dose-escalation patients: two with cutaneous melanoma and one with hepatocellular carcinoma. Peripheral TCRbeta sequencing was intended to test whether TCR sequence diversity was altered and clonal T-cell expansion was caused by ivuxolimab. The paper covers the monotherapy dose-escalation part of the phase I ivuxolimab trial, which included N ≈ 50 patients. The research as a whole found: At doses of 0.1 to 3.0 mg/kg, clonal expansion of both CD4+ and CD8+ blood T cells was observed from baseline to week 6. Low levels of normalized T-cell clonal expansion were also seen in some patients who did not respond. Partial responders in the 0.1-3.0 mg/kg groups had among the lowest normalized peripheral clonal expansion, especially among CD8+ T cells. The antigen specificity of the peripheral T cells that underwent clonal expansion was not determined. After ivuxolimab, expanded clones were on average more numerous among CD8+ T cells than among CD4+ T cells.

From the cysteine up to the phenylalanine, the CDR3 has a length of 12 residues. Just CDR3 DNA is preserved here, 36 bases in frame from base 1. V and J lose 4 bases and 8 bases, and a span of 11 bases separates them. The sequence links TRBV23-1 to TRBJ1-2; the D gene cannot be resolved reliably. TRBV23-1 is marked as an open reading frame, function uncertain. The sequence derives from an adult with an advanced solid tumor such as melanoma, head and neck, liver or kidney cancer. This material consisted of CD4+ or CD8+ T cells sorted from blood, taken in a trial of the OX40 agonist ivuxolimab. The DNA sequence reads TGCGCCAGCAGTCGCGGGAATCAAGGCTACACCTTC. It is translated as CASSRGNQGYTF.